This entry lists 3 T cell receptor beta chains sequenced from one sample in a study of technical replicates of blood from several donors (dated by TCRdb to about 2017). The library was prepared using the immunoSEQ multiplex PCR assay. Not all clones reach the TCRdb copy of this immuneACCESS table, which keeps in-frame sequences only. Checked studies attribute under half of the gap to unresolved V genes and leave the rest unexplained. The sample profile shows approximately 70,000 clones; 85% to 95% of them were found once. The biggest ten clones account for 0.3% to 0.4% of the sample. Sequences were obtained from T cells isolated from PBMCs. These receptors were obtained from a human donor in good health.

This rearrangement joins TRBV11-2 to TRBJ1-4; TRBD1 matches 8 bases. The CDR3 has 15 residues. The V segment lost 4 bases and the J segment 8 bases; nucleotides outside the gene matches: 9. Germline CDR1 and CDR2: SGHAT and FQNNGV. CDR3 protein: CASSSRTGREEKLFF. CDR3 bases: TGTGCCAGCAGCTCACGGACAGGGAGAGAAGAAAAACTGTTTTTT.

The chain combines TRBV29-1 with TRBJ2-7; D is unclear. Trimming stripped 4 bases from V and 7 bases from J, with 11 bases between. Germline V gene data show CDR1 as SQVTM and CDR2 as ANQGSEA. This CDR3 has 11 residues. In DNA, the CDR3 is TGCAGCGTTGTGAACTTCAAGGAGCAGTACTTC. Protein sequence: CSVVNFKEQYF.

V gene TRBV11-3 combines with J gene TRBJ2-7; tentative D call: TRBD1 (5 bases). V was trimmed by 3 bases and J by 3 bases, leaving 15 bases between them. The CDR3 runs to 15 residues. Germline CDR1 reads SGHNT; CDR2 reads YENEEA. The CDR3 nucleotides are TGTGCCAGCAGCTTGACCTCGGTCAGGGTCTACGAGCAGTACTTC. This encodes CASSLTSVRVYEQYF.